This T cell receptor (beta chain) was found in a study of shared clonotypes between healthy human individuals. Germline V lookup: CDR1 SEHNR, CDR2 FQNEAQ (reference sequence). Trimming at V came to 7 bases and at J to 3 bases, leaving 14 bases not matched to a gene. The CDR3 consists of 17 residues. Sequencing was performed with immunoSEQ multiplex PCR; in TCRdb, only in-frame clones are kept and a portion is missing. The profile covers approximately 980,000 clones, with over 75% appearing a single time and over 1.3% taken by the ten largest. This clonotype was obtained from a man between 18 and 29 years old in good health. The chain has TRBV7-9 and TRBJ1-1; 10 nucleotides match TRBD1. Sequencing was performed on memory CD4+ T cells sorted from blood. Specified subset: CD45RA-negative fraction. CDR3: CASTPTPGQGSDTEAFF. The CDR3, as DNA: TGTGCCAGCACCCCTACGCCGGGACAGGGGTCAGACACTGAAGCTTTCTTT.